The entry below describes one TCR beta chain. The antigen remains undetermined. The method was immunoSEQ multiplex PCR; TCRdb's version includes in-frame clones alone and lacks a portion of them. Among 110,000 to 150,000 clones listed, 93% were seen once. This entry belongs to a study of T cell responses to AZD1222 COVID-19 vaccine. Germline V gives CDR1 SQVTM, CDR2 ANQGSEA. Trimming shortened V by 6 bases and J by 6 bases, and 12 bases separated the two germline ends. The CDR3 totals 11 residues. General observations from the study: Within unmutated variant regions lay the reported targets of nearly half of spike-specific TCRs. There were repertoire samples only from the period after the peak T cell response. Donors, mostly white British, included more females; clonal diversity was possibly underestimated.

Sequencing was performed on peripheral blood, taken after recovery from COVID-19. J is TRBJ2-7 and V is TRBV29-1; D is undetermined. This TCR derives from an adult who had recovered from COVID-19. CDR3 loop: CSVRPGVEQYF. In DNA, the CDR3 is TGCAGCGTACGGCCTGGAGTCGAGCAGTACTTC.